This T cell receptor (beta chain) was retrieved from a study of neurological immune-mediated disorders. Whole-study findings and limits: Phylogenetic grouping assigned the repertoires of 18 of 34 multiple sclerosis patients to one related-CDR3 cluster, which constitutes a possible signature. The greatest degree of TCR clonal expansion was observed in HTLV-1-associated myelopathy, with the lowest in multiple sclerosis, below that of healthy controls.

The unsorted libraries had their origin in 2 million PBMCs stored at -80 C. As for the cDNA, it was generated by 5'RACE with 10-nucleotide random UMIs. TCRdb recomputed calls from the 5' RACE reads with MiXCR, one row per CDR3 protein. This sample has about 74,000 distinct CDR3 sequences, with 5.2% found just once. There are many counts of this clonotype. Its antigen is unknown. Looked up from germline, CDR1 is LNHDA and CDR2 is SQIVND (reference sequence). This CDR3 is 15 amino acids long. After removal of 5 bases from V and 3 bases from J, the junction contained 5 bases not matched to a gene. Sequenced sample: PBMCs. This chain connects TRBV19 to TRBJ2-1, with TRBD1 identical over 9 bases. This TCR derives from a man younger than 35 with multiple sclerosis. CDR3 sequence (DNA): TGTGCCAGTAGTCTCCGGGACAGGGACTACAATGAGCAGTTCTTC. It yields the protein CASSLRDRDYNEQFF.